The 27 T cell receptor beta chains below were found in one sample sequenced in a study of CD4 T cells in relation to SARS-CoV-2 and coronaviruses. The unexposed donors gave CD4+ T cells in about 2010-2019, prior to COVID-19. The cells were cultured for around ten days before CD4+ T cells were isolated. Antigens of these TCRs are unknown. Repertoires were generated with immunoSEQ multiplex PCR, while TCRdb's copy carries only in-frame clones and drops some. The sample shows some 29,000 clones, 74% of them seen only once. Input material: CD4+ T cells from PBMCs, cultured in vitro. Receptors were obtained from a human donor in good health.

This chain connects TRBV2 to TRBJ2-7; unclear D gene. Trimming pared 3 bases from V and 2 bases from J, leaving 11 bases between. The CDR3 has 14 amino acids. The germline V gene has CDR1 SNHLY and CDR2 FYNNEI. CDR3 bases: TGTGCCAGCAGTGAGGGTTGGAAAGCCTACGAGCAGTACTTC. This translates into CASSEGWKAYEQYF.

This clone was found a few times. The chain carries TRBV29-1 and TRBJ1-2; 9 bases match TRBD1. The CDR3 runs 13 residues. Germline lookup yields CDR1 SQVTM and CDR2 ANQGSEA. The ends lost 4 bases at V and 0 bases at J; junction bases unmatched: 0. For the CDR3, the DNA is TGCAGCGTTGGACAGGGGGCTAACTATGGCTACACCTTC. Translating it yields CSVGQGANYGYTF.

This sequence joins TRBV12-3 or TRBV12-4 and TRBJ2-3, with D unclear. The CDR3 runs to 12 residues. Deletions cut 2 bases from V and 4 bases from J, with 4 bases between. For the CDR3, the DNA is TGTGCCAGCAGTTTAAATGCAGATACGCAGTATTTT. Translated: CASSLNADTQYF.

This clone came up once. The V gene is TRBV10-3, the J gene TRBJ2-3, with 12 bases lining up with TRBD2. With 8 bases clipped from V and 1 base from J, the junction kept 7 bases outside the gene matches. The CDR3 contains 16 residues. Germline V lookup: CDR1 ENHRY, CDR2 SYGVKD. The CDR3 DNA follows: TGTGCCATCTCTAGCGGGAGGGCAGCCGGCACAGATACGCAGTATTTT. This gives the protein CAISSGRAAGTDTQYF.

The V gene is TRBV4-2, the J gene TRBJ1-6, with TRBD1 matching 10 bases. The ends lost 0 bases at V and 9 bases at J; junction bases unmatched: 5. Germline CDR1 is LGHNA and CDR2 is YNFKEQ. The CDR3 runs to 16 residues. The CDR3: CASSQERRQGASPLHF. The CDR3 DNA reads as TGTGCCAGCAGCCAAGAGAGAAGACAGGGGGCTTCACCCCTCCACTTT.

V and J are TRBV5-1 and TRBJ1-1; no definite D call. The germline V gene encodes CDR1 SGHRS and CDR2 YFSETQ. The CDR3 extends over 13 amino acids. Trimming shortened V by 6 bases and J by 0 bases, and 9 bases separated the two germline ends. CDR3 nucleotide sequence: TGCGCCAGCACCGGACGGATGAACACTGAAGCTTTCTTT. Translating it yields CASTGRMNTEAFF.

The rearrangement uses TRBV2 and TRBJ1-6; tentative D call: TRBD1 (5 bases). The CDR3 is made up of 13 amino acids. The ends were cut back, 4 bases at V and 10 bases at J, with 11 bases in the middle. Per the germline V gene, CDR1 is SNHLY and CDR2 is FYNNEI. The CDR3 sequence: CASSVGEYSPLHF. CDR3 in DNA: TGTGCCAGCAGTGTGGGGGAATACTCACCCCTCCACTTT.

The chain employs TRBV7-2 and TRBJ2-5, with D perhaps TRBD1 (6 bases). This CDR3 comprises 13 residues. V dropped 1 base and J dropped 3 bases, with 6 bases sitting between them. The germline gives CDR1 SGHTA, CDR2 FQGNSA. The chain's CDR3 is CASSLDREETQYF. DNA for the CDR3: TGTGCCAGCAGCTTAGACAGGGAAGAGACCCAGTACTTC. The variable domain in full, completed from reference TRBV7-2 and TRBJ2-5, reads GAGVSQSPSNKVTEKGKDVELRCDPISGHTALYWYRQSLGQGLEFLIYFQGNSAPDKSGLPSDRFSAERTGGSVSTLTIQRTQQEDSAVYLCASSLDREETQYFGPGTRLLVL.

This rearrangement joins TRBV5-6 to TRBJ1-1, with D tentatively TRBD1 (6 bases). Trimming took off 6 bases at V and 4 bases at J, with 19 bases between the two ends. The CDR3 is 15 amino acids. From germline, CDR1 is SGHDT and CDR2 YYEEEE. The CDR3 spells CASITFGGRSTEAFF. For the CDR3, the DNA is TGTGCCAGCATCACCTTTGGGGGCCGTAGCACTGAAGCTTTCTTT.

The chain has TRBV4-2 and TRBJ2-1, with D tentatively TRBD2 (6 bases). The CDR3 extends over 15 amino acids. Trimming pared 0 bases from V and 9 bases from J, leaving 15 bases between. Germline values: CDR1 LGHNA, CDR2 YNFKEQ. CDR3 nucleotide sequence: TGTGCCAGCAGCCAAGATAGTCTAGCGTCGGGTGAGCAGTTCTTC. Protein product: CASSQDSLASGEQFF.

V usage is TRBV27 and J usage is TRBJ1-5; no firm D call. Germline V CDR1 and CDR2: MNHEY, SMNVEV (reference sequence). V lost 5 bases and J lost 4, with 6 bases in between. The CDR3 has 12 amino acids. The CDR3 nucleotides are TGTGCCAGCAGTCCGTTAAATCAGCCCCAGCATTTT. This translates into CASSPLNQPQHF.

J is TRBJ2-3 and V is TRBV5-1; 9 bases agree with TRBD2. J was trimmed by 2 bases and V by 0 bases; bases with no gene match: 4. CDR3 size: 16 residues. The germline V gene encodes CDR1 SGHRS and CDR2 YFSETQ. CDR3 coding DNA: TGCGCCAGCAGCTTGGCGGGCGGGGGGGCCACAGATACGCAGTATTTT. The encoded protein is CASSLAGGGATDTQYF.

The chain is built from TRBV30 and TRBJ1-4; no reliable D call. This CDR3 has 11 amino acids. Germline V gives CDR1 GTSNPN, CDR2 SVGIG (reference sequence). Trimming took 2 bases from V and 8 from J, leaving 6 bases between them. The CDR3 DNA reads TGTGCCTGGAGTATAAGGGAAAAACTGTTTTTT. Protein sequence: CAWSIREKLFF.

CDR3 DNA sequence: TGTGCCAGCAGCTCCCAGGGGCAAGGTCAGCCCCAGCATTTT. Protein sequence: CASSSQGQGQPQHF. The chain recombines TRBV7-9 with TRBJ1-5, with D perhaps matching TRBD1 (6 bases). The germline CDR1 and CDR2 sequences are SEHNR and FQNEAQ (reference sequence). Trimming removed 4 bases at V and 6 bases at J, with 13 bases between. The CDR3 is 14 amino acids.

The chain recombines TRBV7-2 with TRBJ2-7; 12 bases line up with TRBD2. The germline gives CDR1 SGHTA, CDR2 FQGNSA. The CDR3 totals 17 residues. V lost 1 base, J lost 5 bases, and 9 bases stayed unmatched. CDR3 nucleotide sequence: TGTGCCAGCAGCTTAGGGCCTAGGACTAGCGGGGCCCACGAGCAGTACTTC. This encodes CASSLGPRTSGAHEQYF.

The chain is built from TRBV7-9 and TRBJ1-1, with 8 positions matching TRBD1. This CDR3 has 15 residues. CDR1 is SEHNR and CDR2 is FQNEAQ in the germline V gene (reference sequence). The V and J ends lost 1 base and 4 bases, in that order; junction bases with no gene match: 5. The CDR3 region has the DNA TGTGCCAGCAGCTTAGGGCAGGGGGCCGGCACTGAAGCTTTCTTT. This gives the protein CASSLGQGAGTEAFF.

V gene TRBV7-2 combines with J gene TRBJ1-3, with unresolved D. CDR1 and CDR2 (germline): SGHTA, FQGNSA. V dropped 1 base and J dropped 3 bases, with 13 bases sitting between them. This CDR3 comprises 16 residues. CDR3 amino acids: CASSLVPARGGNTIYF. CDR3 bases: TGTGCCAGCAGCTTAGTCCCAGCCAGAGGTGGAAACACCATATATTTT.

The chain employs TRBV2 and TRBJ2-7, with TRBD2 matching 8 bases. CDR3 length equals 15 residues. Germline CDR1 and CDR2: SNHLY and FYNNEI. Unmatched junction bases numbered 6, after V lost 5 bases and J lost 0 bases. In nucleotides, the CDR3 is TGTGCCAGCAGTATGCGCGGGAGGAGCTCCTACGAGCAGTACTTC. The encoded protein is CASSMRGRSSYEQYF.

The rearrangement joins TRBV11-3 to TRBJ2-1; no clear D gene. Germline V gene lookup returns CDR1 SGHNT and CDR2 YENEEA. V lost 0 bases, J lost 5 bases, and 8 bases lay in between. The CDR3 length is 14 residues. CDR3 sequence reads: CASSLESGNNEQFF. CDR3 coding DNA: TGTGCCAGCAGCTTAGAGTCCGGAAACAATGAGCAGTTCTTC.

This sequence joins TRBV7-2 and TRBJ1-4, with D hard to call. The V end lost 5 bases, the J end lost 8 bases, and 9 bases lay between the germline ends. Germline V CDR1 and CDR2: SGHTA, FQGNSA. This CDR3 has 12 residues. In DNA, the CDR3 is TGTGCCAGCAGCCGCGGCCAGGAAAAACTGTTTTTT. Its translation is CASSRGQEKLFF.

This chain links TRBV11-2 with TRBJ2-3, with TRBD2 identical over 10 bases. The CDR3 has 16 residues. V was pared by 3 bases and J by 2 bases, with 5 bases of the junction left unmatched. Germline V gives CDR1 SGHAT, CDR2 FQNNGV. CDR3 amino acids: CASSFLSGGPTDTQYF. CDR3 DNA sequence: TGTGCCAGCAGCTTCCTTAGCGGGGGGCCCACAGATACGCAGTATTTT.

V and J are TRBV7-2 and TRBJ2-7; D tentatively reads TRBD1 or TRBD2 (5 bases each). V dropped 5 bases and J dropped 5 bases, with 7 bases sitting between them. Germline CDR1 SGHTA, CDR2 FQGNSA. CDR3 length equals 11 residues. This chain's CDR3 is CASSLGDEQYF. CDR3 sequence (DNA): TGTGCCAGCAGCCTGGGGGACGAGCAGTACTTC. The entire variable domain, with the rest obtained from reference TRBV7-2 and TRBJ2-7, is as follows: GAGVSQSPSNKVTEKGKDVELRCDPISGHTALYWYRQSLGQGLEFLIYFQGNSAPDKSGLPSDRFSAERTGGSVSTLTIQRTQQEDSAVYLCASSLGDEQYFGPGTRLTVT.

The chain recombines TRBV5-6 with TRBJ1-6, with TRBD1 matching 8 bases. The CDR3 has 14 residues. CDR1 is SGHDT, CDR2 YYEEEE, per germline. The V segment lost 4 bases and the J segment 9 bases; nucleotides outside the gene matches: 6. The CDR3 region has the DNA TGTGCCAGCAGCACCGGACAGGGAGGTTCACCCCTCCACTTT. Protein product: CASSTGQGGSPLHF.

This sequence joins TRBV2 and TRBJ1-4; 7 bases agree with TRBD1. V dropped 6 bases and J dropped 3; count of bases not matched to a gene: 7. Germline loops: CDR1 SNHLY, CDR2 FYNNEI. This CDR3 has 15 residues. The CDR3 coding sequence is TGTGCCAGCAGGGAACAGGGGTTACCTAATGAAAAACTGTTTTTT. Translation gives CASREQGLPNEKLFF.

This chain uses TRBV7-2 with TRBJ1-4; D may be TRBD1 (6 bases). The CDR3 loop spans 15 amino acids. Trimming stripped 2 bases from V and 8 bases from J, with 15 bases between. Germline V lookup: CDR1 SGHTA, CDR2 FQGNSA. The CDR3 nucleotides read TGTGCCAGCAGCTTACCAGGGGATAGGGAGGAAAAACTGTTTTTT. As protein: CASSLPGDREEKLFF.

This clone was seen a few times. The chain couples TRBV6-2 or TRBV6-3 to TRBJ2-1; weak D call: TRBD2 (6 bases). The CDR3 runs 19 residues. The V end lost 2 bases, the J end lost 1 base, and 21 bases lay between the germline ends. Germline V gene data show CDR1 as MNHEY and CDR2 as SVGEGT. CDR3 residues: CASSYPEEGGSDSYNEQFF. CDR3 DNA: TGTGCCAGCAGTTACCCGGAGGAGGGTGGGAGCGATTCCTACAATGAGCAGTTCTTC.

This clone was observed a few times. The genes are TRBV19 and TRBJ1-5; D is perhaps TRBD1 (6 bases). The CDR3 covers 15 residues. The V gene's germline CDR1 is LNHDA and CDR2 SQIVND (reference sequence). V was shortened by 3 bases and J by 4 bases, with 13 bases between the two germline ends. Here the CDR3 reads CASSIQQGRNQPQHF. In DNA, the CDR3 is TGTGCCAGTAGTATCCAACAGGGAAGGAATCAGCCCCAGCATTTT.